This T cell receptor beta chain came from a study of technical replicates of blood from four donors. Trimming cost V 2 bases and J 6 bases, with 28 bases left between them. The CDR3 extends over 19 amino acids. Method: immunoSEQ multiplex PCR; TCRdb's copy keeps in-frame clones and lacks some. The sample shows 100,000 or so clones, 95% of them seen only once. This chain links TRBV5-7 with TRBJ2-3, with D tentatively TRBD2 (5 bases). TRBV5-7 is an ORF, and what it does is uncertain. The source is a human donor in good health. Sample: T cells isolated from PBMCs. This CDR3 reads CASSLVVWGRLLPGDTQYF. In nucleotides, the CDR3 is TGTGCCAGCAGCTTAGTTGTATGGGGAAGACTACTACCGGGGGATACGCAGTATTTT.